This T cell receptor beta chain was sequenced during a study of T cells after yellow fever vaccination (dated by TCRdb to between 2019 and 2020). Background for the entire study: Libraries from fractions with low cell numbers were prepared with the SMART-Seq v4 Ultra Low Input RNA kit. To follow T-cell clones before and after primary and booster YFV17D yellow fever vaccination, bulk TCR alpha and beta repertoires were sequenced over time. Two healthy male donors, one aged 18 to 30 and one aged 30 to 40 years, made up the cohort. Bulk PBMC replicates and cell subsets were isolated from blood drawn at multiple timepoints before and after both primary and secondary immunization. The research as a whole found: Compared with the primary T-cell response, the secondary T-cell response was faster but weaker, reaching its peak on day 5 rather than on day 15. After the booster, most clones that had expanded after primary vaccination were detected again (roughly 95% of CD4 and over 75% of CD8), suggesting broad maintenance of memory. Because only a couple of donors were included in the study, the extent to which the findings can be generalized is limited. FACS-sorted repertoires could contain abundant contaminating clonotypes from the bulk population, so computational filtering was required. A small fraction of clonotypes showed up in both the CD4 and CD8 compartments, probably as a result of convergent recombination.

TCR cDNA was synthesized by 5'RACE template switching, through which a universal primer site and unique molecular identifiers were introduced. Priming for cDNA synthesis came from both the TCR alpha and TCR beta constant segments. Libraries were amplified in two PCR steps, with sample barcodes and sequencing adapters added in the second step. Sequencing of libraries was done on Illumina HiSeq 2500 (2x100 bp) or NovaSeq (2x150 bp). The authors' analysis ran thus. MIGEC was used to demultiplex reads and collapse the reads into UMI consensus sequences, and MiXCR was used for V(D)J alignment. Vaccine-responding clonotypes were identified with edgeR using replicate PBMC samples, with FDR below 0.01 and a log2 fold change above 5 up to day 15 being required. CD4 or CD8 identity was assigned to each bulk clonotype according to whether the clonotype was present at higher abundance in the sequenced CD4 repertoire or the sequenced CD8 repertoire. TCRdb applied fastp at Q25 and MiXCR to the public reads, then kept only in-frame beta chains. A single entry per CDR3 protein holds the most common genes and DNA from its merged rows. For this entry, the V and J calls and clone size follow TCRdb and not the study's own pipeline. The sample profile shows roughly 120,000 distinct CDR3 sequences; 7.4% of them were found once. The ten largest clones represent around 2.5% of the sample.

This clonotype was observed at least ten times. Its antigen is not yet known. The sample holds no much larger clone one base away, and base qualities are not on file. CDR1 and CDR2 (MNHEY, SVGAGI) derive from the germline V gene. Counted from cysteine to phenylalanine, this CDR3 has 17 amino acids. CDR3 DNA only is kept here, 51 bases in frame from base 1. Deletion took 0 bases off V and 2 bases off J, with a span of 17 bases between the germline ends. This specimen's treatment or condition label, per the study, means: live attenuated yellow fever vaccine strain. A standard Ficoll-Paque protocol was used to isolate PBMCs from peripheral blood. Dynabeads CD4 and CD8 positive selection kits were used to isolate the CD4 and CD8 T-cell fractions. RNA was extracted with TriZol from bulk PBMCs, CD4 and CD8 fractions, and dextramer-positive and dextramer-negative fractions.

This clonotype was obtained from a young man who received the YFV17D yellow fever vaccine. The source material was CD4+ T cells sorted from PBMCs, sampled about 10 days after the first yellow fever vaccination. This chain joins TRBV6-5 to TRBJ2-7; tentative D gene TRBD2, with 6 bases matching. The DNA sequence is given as TGTGCCAGCAGTTACTCGATGTCGCGGGGAAGCGCCTACGAGCAGTACTTC. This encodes CASSYSMSRGSAYEQYF.